The subject of this entry is one T cell receptor (beta chain). Its antigen remains unknown. The data belong to a study of T cell repertoires in cytomegalovirus infection. On the study more broadly: It was the public TCR beta signatures that indicated both CMV infection and matching HLA type. The study's findings and limits: Dominating the ex vivo response were HLA-C-restricted CMV-specific TCR beta clonotypes.

TCRdb fed the reads into MiXCR, producing one record per CDR3 protein. The sample carries approximately 910,000 distinct CDR3 sequences, roughly 30% recorded once. This TCR was recovered from a human donor in good health (CMV status not recorded). Some clones in this sample may be carry-over from other donors' samples. This specimen consisted of cultured CD8+ T cells from PBMCs, obtained from culture after CMV antigen stimulation.

The CDR3 DNA is TGTGCCAGCAGTTTACCGGGCTATACGGTTGAGCAGTTCTTC. Translating gives CASSLPGYTVEQFF. The chain employs TRBV12-3 or TRBV12-4 and TRBJ2-1; D is undetermined. The length of the CDR3 is 14 residues. Trimming took off 2 bases at V and 9 bases at J, with 14 bases between the two ends.